These 13 T cell receptor beta chains originate from one sample sequenced in a study of metastatic and nonmetastatic thyroid tumors. TCRdb used MiXCR to call clones anew from the PCR reads. Found here are more than 20,000 clones, roughly 11% of them singletons; the top ten hold just under 30%. Not a single patient had been given any form of treatment at any point before undergoing thyroid surgery. Specimen: blood. The receptors derive from a female donor with papillary thyroid cancer or a benign thyroid nodule (not recorded which). Some clones in this sample may be carry-over from other donors' samples.

This clone came up many times. V usage is TRBV9 and J usage is TRBJ2-7; unclear D gene. Germline loops: CDR1 SGDLS, CDR2 YYNGEE. The CDR3 runs 16 residues. V was clipped by 0 bases and J by 1 base, with 14 bases between them. CDR3 coding DNA: TGTGCCAGCAGCGTAGATTCCAGGTCCACATCCTACGAGCAGTACTTC. Translation gives CASSVDSRSTSYEQYF.

This clone was recorded many times. The chain carries TRBV12-5 and TRBJ1-4, with D unclear. The ends were cut back, 7 bases at V and 8 bases at J, with 11 bases in the middle. The germline CDR1 and CDR2 sequences are LGHNT and FRNRAP. CDR3 size: 12 residues. This CDR3 is CASALDGEKLFF. The CDR3 DNA reads TGTGCTAGTGCCCTTGACGGGGAAAAACTGTTTTTT.

The sample holds many counts of this clone. V gene TRBV12-3 or TRBV12-4 combines with J gene TRBJ2-1; 8 bases are shared with TRBD2. CDR3 length: 13 residues. The trim removed 10 bases at V and 7 bases at J, leaving 9 bases unmatched. The CDR3 DNA reads TGTGCCACCCTACGGGAGGGCCGAAATGAGCAGTTCTTC. Protein product: CATLREGRNEQFF.

In regard to this clone: Germline and junction disagree at one end, which may indicate a read error. V and J are TRBV12-3 or TRBV12-4 and TRBJ1-3; the D is unclear. This CDR3 has 14 residues. The CDR3 DNA reads TGTGCCAGCAGCCCGCTACTTATAGGTAACACAATATATTTT. It specifies CASSPLLIGNTIYF.

This clone was seen ten or more times. The chain uses TRBV5-8 and TRBJ1-6; perhaps TRBD1 as D (6 bases). V was pared by 6 bases and J by 0 bases, with 13 bases between. This CDR3 is 16 amino acids long. Germline-derived CDR1 and CDR2 are SGHTS and YDEGEE. CDR3 DNA: TGTGCCAGCACCGTGACAGGCAACTCCTATAATTCACCCCTCCACTTT. This gives the protein CASTVTGNSYNSPLHF.

This clone was observed many times. The rearrangement links TRBV9 to TRBJ2-2, with 7 bases fitting TRBD2. The CDR3 runs to 17 residues. Per germline, CDR1 SGDLS and CDR2 YYNGEE. Unmatched junction bases numbered 16, after V lost 4 bases and J lost 7 bases. The CDR3 loop reads CASSSHAGGEIGGELFF. The CDR3 DNA reads TGTGCCAGCAGCTCACATGCTGGGGGGGAGATTGGCGGGGAGCTGTTTTTT.

Regarding this clone: Given a much more abundant clone one base away, this may be a read error. This chain connects TRBV7-2 to TRBJ2-5; TRBD2 is a possible D gene (6 bases). Germline V gene sequence: CDR1 SGHTA, CDR2 FQGNSA. The CDR3 extends over 14 amino acids. This chain's CDR3 is CANSPDSGQETQYF. For the CDR3, the DNA is TGTGCCAACAGCCCGGATAGCGGCCAAGAGACCCAGTACTTC. The full variable domain, rest sourced from reference TRBV7-2 and TRBJ2-5, is GAGVSQSPSNKVTEKGKDVELRCDPISGHTALYWYRQSLGQGLEFLIYFQGNSAPDKSGLPSDRFSAERTGGSVSTLTIQRTQQEDSAVYLCANSPDSGQETQYFGPGTRLLVL.

The genes are TRBV6-1 and TRBJ2-6; D may be TRBD1 (6 bases). This CDR3 comprises 15 residues. Deletions cut 6 bases from V and 2 bases from J, with 11 bases between. Germline-derived CDR1 and CDR2 are MNHNS and SASEGT. The CDR3 nucleotides are TGTGCCAGCAGCCTGACAGGAGCTGGGGCCAACGTCCTGACTTTC. It translates to CASSLTGAGANVLTF.

This clone was picked up a small number of times. The chain carries TRBV18 and TRBJ2-7; 11 nucleotides align to TRBD2. The CDR3 is 17 residues long. Unmatched junction bases numbered 11, after V lost 2 bases and J lost 5 bases. CDR1 and CDR2 (germline): KGHSH, LQKENI. CDR3 DNA: TGTGCCAGCTCACCAAAGGGGCTAGCGGGAGGTGTCGACGAGCAGTACTTC. It translates to CASSPKGLAGGVDEQYF.

This clone was detected many times. This sequence joins TRBV6-1 and TRBJ1-2; D ambiguous. Trimming pared 1 base from V and 4 bases from J, leaving 7 bases between. The CDR3 has 13 residues. Germline assignment: CDR1 MNHNS and CDR2 SASEGT. The DNA of the CDR3 is TGTGCCAGCAGTGAAGTCAGCTTCTATGGCTACACCTTC. Its protein is CASSEVSFYGYTF.

This clone was counted only a few times. CDR3 DNA: TGTGCCAGCAGTGACTCTGGGGGGGGATTGGATACGCAGTATTTT. Amino acids: CASSDSGGGLDTQYF. The chain recombines TRBV6-4 with TRBJ2-3; 7 nucleotides align to TRBD2. The trim removed 0 bases at V and 6 bases at J, leaving 6 bases unmatched. The germline V gene encodes CDR1 MRHNA and CDR2 SNTAGT. The CDR3 runs 15 residues.

Ten or more counts support this clone. The CDR3 is CSARPLRTGPYEQYF. CDR3 bases: TGCAGTGCAAGACCCTTAAGGACAGGGCCCTACGAGCAGTACTTC. The rearrangement links TRBV20-1 to TRBJ2-7; TRBD1 agrees at 8 bases. Unmatched junction bases numbered 12, after V lost 6 bases and J lost 2 bases. This CDR3 contains 15 residues. Germline CDR1 and CDR2: DFQATT and SNEGSKA (reference sequence).

The table lists this clone with a few counts. CDR3 nucleotide sequence: TGTGCCAGCCGTGGACTAGCGGGAGTACGGGACAATGAGCAGTTCTTC. Translating gives CASRGLAGVRDNEQFF. This chain uses TRBV6-1 with TRBJ2-1; TRBD2 aligns across 13 bases. The V gene's germline CDR1 is MNHNS and CDR2 SASEGT. The trim removed 8 bases at V and 5 bases at J, leaving 9 bases unmatched. The CDR3 totals 16 residues.